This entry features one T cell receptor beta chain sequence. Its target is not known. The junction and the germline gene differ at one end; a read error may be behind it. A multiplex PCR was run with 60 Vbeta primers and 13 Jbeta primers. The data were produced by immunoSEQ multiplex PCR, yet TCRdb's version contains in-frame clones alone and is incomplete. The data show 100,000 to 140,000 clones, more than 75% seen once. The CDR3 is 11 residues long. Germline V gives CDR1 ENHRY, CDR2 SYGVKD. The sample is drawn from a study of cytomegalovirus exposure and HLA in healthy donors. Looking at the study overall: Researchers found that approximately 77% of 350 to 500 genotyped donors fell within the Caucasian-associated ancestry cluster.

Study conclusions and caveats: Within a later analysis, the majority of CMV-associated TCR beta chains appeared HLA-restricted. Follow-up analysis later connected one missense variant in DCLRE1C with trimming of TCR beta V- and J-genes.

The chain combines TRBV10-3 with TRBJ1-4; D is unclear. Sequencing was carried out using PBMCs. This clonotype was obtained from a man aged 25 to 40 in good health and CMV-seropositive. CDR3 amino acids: CAISEGLGGFF. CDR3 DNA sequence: TGTGCCATCAGTGAGGGACTGGGTGGATTCTTT.